This entry lists 30 T cell receptor beta chains sequenced from one sample in a study of shared clonotypes between healthy human individuals. The table came from immunoSEQ multiplex PCR; TCRdb's copy has only in-frame clones and leaves some out. The repertoire holds roughly 1.4 million clones, with approximately 98.5% as singletons. Sequences were obtained from naive CD4+ T cells sorted from blood. This sample's subset: CD45RA+ positively selected. The receptors derive from a man younger than 45 in good health.

About this clone itself: This specimen includes other DNA sequences encoding the same CDR3. This chain uses TRBV7-9 with TRBJ2-7; D is tentatively TRBD1 or TRBD2 (5 bases each). V lost 3 bases, J lost 6 bases, and 6 bases lay in between. Germline V gene lookup returns CDR1 SEHNR and CDR2 FQNEAQ (reference sequence). The CDR3 length is 11 residues. The CDR3 DNA reads TGTGCCAGCAGCTTGGGACCCGAGCAGTACTTC. This translates into CASSLGPEQYF.

The chain combines TRBV6-5 with TRBJ2-7; D possibly uses TRBD1 or TRBD2 (5 bases each). The germline V gene has CDR1 MNHEY and CDR2 SVGAGI. The CDR3 has 11 residues. The V gene lost 5 bases and the J gene lost 8 bases, with 10 bases spanning the gap. CDR3 DNA sequence: TGTGCCAGCAGTAGGGACCTCCAGCAGTACTTC. Residues: CASSRDLQQYF.

The chain links TRBV9 to TRBJ2-1, with TRBD2 identical over 8 bases. Germline values: CDR1 SGDLS, CDR2 YYNGEE. This CDR3 comprises 15 residues. V gave up 3 bases and J gave up 3 bases; unmatched junction bases: 5. Here the CDR3 reads CASSGGLAGYNEQFF. Written as DNA, the CDR3 is TGTGCCAGCAGCGGGGGGCTAGCGGGCTACAATGAGCAGTTCTTC.

The chain links TRBV7-9 to TRBJ1-4, with TRBD1 matching over 8 bases. V was pared by 4 bases and J by 5 bases, with 9 bases of the junction left unmatched. Germline CDR1 SEHNR, CDR2 FQNEAQ (reference sequence). The CDR3 runs to 16 residues. The CDR3 reads CASSSGGRTGNEKLFF. CDR3 DNA: TGTGCCAGCAGCTCCGGGGGGCGGACAGGGAATGAAAAACTGTTTTTT.

This chain connects TRBV4-1 to TRBJ1-4, with TRBD1 as a possible D gene (6 bases). The V and J ends lost 2 bases and 4 bases respectively, with 14 bases between them. Germline V gene sequence: CDR1 MGHRA, CDR2 YSYEKL. The CDR3 covers 16 residues. CDR3 residues: CASSQNTGQLNEKLFF. The CDR3 nucleotides are TGCGCCAGCAGCCAAAATACAGGACAGCTTAATGAAAAACTGTTTTTT.

The genes are TRBV5-1 and TRBJ1-1; TRBD1 matches at 8 bases. CDR1 is SGHRS, CDR2 YFSETQ, per germline. J lost 3 bases, V lost 4 bases, and 8 bases had no gene match. CDR3 length: 15 amino acids. CDR3 region: CASSPTGTGYTEAFF. The CDR3 DNA is TGCGCCAGCAGCCCAACCGGGACAGGATACACTGAAGCTTTCTTT.

The rearrangement links TRBV6-6 to TRBJ2-1, with D perhaps matching TRBD1 (6 bases). Germline V gene sequence: CDR1 MNHNY, CDR2 SVGAGI (reference sequence). Trimming removed 5 bases at V and 4 bases at J, with 15 bases between. The CDR3 spans 15 residues. The CDR3 sequence is CASSRRDTLYNEQFF. CDR3 DNA sequence: TGTGCCAGCAGTAGAAGGGACACTCTATACAATGAGCAGTTCTTC.

V usage is TRBV18 and J usage is TRBJ1-5; no reliable D call. The CDR3 extends over 14 amino acids. The ends were cut back, 6 bases at V and 6 bases at J, with 15 bases in the middle. Germline V gene sequence: CDR1 KGHSH, CDR2 LQKENI. The CDR3 spells CASSEREIIQPQHF. In nucleotides, the CDR3 is TGTGCCAGCTCCGAAAGAGAGATCATTCAGCCCCAGCATTTT.

This chain joins TRBV4-3 and TRBJ1-2, with D uncertain. From germline, CDR1 is LGHNA and CDR2 YSLEER. V was shortened by 2 bases and J by 2 bases, with 3 bases between the two germline ends. There are 12 residues in the CDR3. CDR3 loop: CASSQKNYGYTF. Written as DNA, the CDR3 is TGCGCCAGCAGCCAAAAGAACTATGGCTACACCTTC.

This clone was seen once. The chain uses TRBV6-5 and TRBJ2-1; the D gene is possibly TRBD2 (6 bases). The CDR3 spans 15 residues. Per germline, CDR1 MNHEY and CDR2 SVGAGI. Trimming removed 2 bases from V and 5 bases from J, with 13 bases in between. In DNA form, the CDR3 reads TGTGCCAGCAGTTACGCCGGAGGGCTCGACAATGAGCAGTTCTTC. It encodes CASSYAGGLDNEQFF.

This chain joins TRBV2 and TRBJ1-2; no definite D call. V lost 4 bases and J lost 1, with 7 bases in between. Germline V gene data show CDR1 as SNHLY and CDR2 as FYNNEI. The CDR3 is made up of 13 amino acids. CDR3 region: CASSVGVNYGYTF. The CDR3 bases are TGTGCCAGCAGTGTGGGAGTTAACTATGGCTACACCTTC.

This clone came up once. The gene calls are TRBV10-3 and TRBJ2-5; possible D gene TRBD1, 6 bases. The germline gives CDR1 ENHRY, CDR2 SYGVKD. V shed 11 bases and J shed 4 bases, with 20 bases lying between them. This CDR3 has 14 residues. CDR3: CAVGTSQQGETQYF. CDR3 nucleotides: TGTGCCGTGGGGACAAGCCAACAGGGAGAGACCCAGTACTTC.

This rearrangement joins TRBV10-1 to TRBJ2-7; D is possibly TRBD2 (6 bases). This CDR3 spans 15 amino acids. Germline CDR1 reads WNHNN; CDR2 reads SYGVQD (reference sequence). The germline V and J ends were trimmed by 0 bases and 5 bases, with 14 bases remaining between them. The CDR3 here is CASSESMLRENEQYF. In DNA, the CDR3 is TGCGCCAGCAGTGAGTCGATGCTTCGGGAGAACGAGCAGTACTTC.

The V call is TRBV19, the J call TRBJ2-5, with D perhaps being TRBD1 or TRBD2 (6 bases each). Germline CDR1 is LNHDA and CDR2 is SQIVND (reference sequence). With 7 bases removed from V and 5 bases from J, the gap between germline ends came to 20 bases. This CDR3 is 15 amino acids long. CDR3 in amino acids: CASTRRRGAEETQYF. The CDR3 region has the DNA TGTGCCAGTACCAGGAGGAGGGGGGCTGAGGAGACCCAGTACTTC.

The V and J genes are TRBV30 and TRBJ2-7, with 9 bases that match TRBD1. V was pared by 1 base and J by 4 bases, with 2 bases of the junction left unmatched. The CDR3 is 13 residues long. Germline V gives CDR1 GTSNPN, CDR2 SVGIG (reference sequence). The CDR3 region is CAWSGTGVYEQYF. The CDR3 region has the DNA TGTGCCTGGAGTGGGACAGGGGTGTACGAGCAGTACTTC.

The genes are TRBV18 and TRBJ2-1, with 12 bases that match TRBD2. Looked up from germline, CDR1 is KGHSH and CDR2 is LQKENI. The CDR3 sequence is 16 residues long. The junction had 8 bases not matched to a gene; V was cut back by 3 bases and J by 8 bases. This CDR3 is CASSPPQLAGGYEQFF. The CDR3 DNA sequence: TGTGCCAGCTCACCCCCCCAGCTAGCGGGAGGGTATGAGCAGTTCTTC.

The CDR3 DNA reads as TGTGCCAGCTCACCAATTGATCTATGGGGCACTGAAGCTTTCTTT. As protein: CASSPIDLWGTEAFF. The chain carries TRBV18 and TRBJ1-1; no reliable D call. Looked up from germline, CDR1 is KGHSH and CDR2 is LQKENI. CDR3 size: 15 residues. V was trimmed by 2 bases and J by 4 bases, leaving 14 bases between them.

This clone was observed once. The rearrangement uses TRBV6-5 and TRBJ1-5, with D perhaps matching TRBD1 (5 bases). Per the germline V gene, CDR1 is MNHEY and CDR2 is SVGAGI. The CDR3 has 15 amino acids. V was clipped by 0 bases and J by 4 bases, with 10 bases between them. The CDR3 DNA is TGTGCCAGCAGTTACTCCCCCAGGGCGAATCAGCCCCAGCATTTT. It yields the protein CASSYSPRANQPQHF.

V gene TRBV2 combines with J gene TRBJ1-4; 9 nucleotides agree with TRBD1. The length of the CDR3 is 14 residues. The germline V gene encodes CDR1 SNHLY and CDR2 FYNNEI. V shed 7 bases and J 8 bases; nucleotides not matched to a gene: 8. CDR3 in amino acids: CASIVGTGSEKLFF. CDR3 in DNA: TGTGCCAGCATTGTCGGGACAGGGAGCGAAAAACTGTTTTTT.

This chain uses TRBV28 with TRBJ2-7, with 8 bases that match TRBD2. Germline V gene sequence: CDR1 MDHEN, CDR2 SYDVKM. Unmatched junction bases numbered 10, after V lost 6 bases and J lost 3 bases. The CDR3 runs 15 residues. The CDR3 region is CASSPAGGGYYEQYF. CDR3 bases: TGTGCCAGCAGCCCTGCGGGAGGCGGGTACTACGAGCAGTACTTC. The entire variable domain, with the rest obtained from reference TRBV28 and TRBJ2-7, is as follows: DVKVTQSSRYLVKRTGEKVFLECVQDMDHENMFWYRQDPGLGLRLIYFSYDVKMKEKGDIPEGYSVSREKKERFSLILESASTNQTSMYLCASSPAGGGYYEQYFGPGTRLTVT.

The rearrangement links TRBV5-1 to TRBJ1-4; 7 positions agree with TRBD1. V dropped 1 base and J dropped 8; count of bases not matched to a gene: 5. This CDR3 has 14 amino acids. Germline CDR1 reads SGHRS; CDR2 reads YFSETQ. CDR3 coding DNA: TGCGCCAGCAGCTTGTCTGCAGGGGGGGAAAAACTGTTTTTT. Residues: CASSLSAGGEKLFF.

This chain links TRBV2 with TRBJ1-2, with no clear D. Germline CDR1 and CDR2: SNHLY and FYNNEI. V was trimmed by 6 bases and J by 4 bases, leaving 9 bases between them. The CDR3 length is 12 residues. CDR3 region: CASRGLGYGYTF. The CDR3 DNA is TGTGCCAGCAGGGGTCTGGGCTATGGCTACACCTTC.

V is TRBV6-1 and J is TRBJ2-2; no reliable D call. Germline lookup yields CDR1 MNHNS and CDR2 SASEGT. The CDR3 is 15 amino acids. V was cut by 1 base and J by 7 bases, with 13 bases left in between. The CDR3 reads CASSEVIGGGGELFF. The CDR3 DNA is TGTGCCAGCAGTGAAGTTATAGGTGGTGGCGGGGAGCTGTTTTTT.

The chain joins TRBV5-1 to TRBJ2-1; D is perhaps TRBD1 (6 bases). The germline V and J ends were trimmed by 0 bases and 8 bases, with 9 bases remaining between them. The CDR3 is 13 residues long. Germline lookup yields CDR1 SGHRS and CDR2 YFSETQ. In DNA form, the CDR3 reads TGCGCCAGCAGCTTGGGATACAGGGATGAGCAGTTCTTC. Encoded protein: CASSLGYRDEQFF.

The chain uses TRBV5-1 and TRBJ2-1, with TRBD2 identical over 7 bases. Trimming cost V 0 bases and J 7 bases; bases outside gene matches: 13. The CDR3 covers 17 residues. CDR1 and CDR2 from the germline V gene are SGHRS and YFSETQ. The CDR3 DNA is TGCGCCAGCAGCTTGGTACCCCAGGGCGGGAGATCGAATGAGCAGTTCTTC. This encodes CASSLVPQGGRSNEQFF.

The V and J genes are TRBV15 and TRBJ1-1; D not certain. The CDR3 totals 13 residues. V was clipped by 5 bases and J by 0 bases, with 7 bases between them. The germline V gene has CDR1 LNHNV and CDR2 YYDKDF (reference sequence). The CDR3 DNA reads TGTGCCACCAGCGGGCAGCTGAACACTGAAGCTTTCTTT. It specifies CATSGQLNTEAFF.

CDR3 sequence reads: CASLPRVNTEAFF. The DNA for the CDR3 is TGTGCCAGTCTACCCCGGGTGAACACTGAAGCTTTCTTT. The genes are TRBV19 and TRBJ1-1; no clear D. Germline CDR1 is LNHDA and CDR2 is SQIVND (reference sequence). CDR3 length equals 13 residues. The ends were cut back, 8 bases at V and 0 bases at J, with 10 bases in the middle. Together with reference TRBV19 and TRBJ1-1, the CDR3 gives the full variable domain: DGGITQSPKYLFRKEGQNVTLSCEQNLNHDAMYWYRQDPGQGLRLIYYSQIVNDFQKGDIAEGYSVSREKKESFPLTVTSAQKNPTAFYLCASLPRVNTEAFFGQGTRLTVV.

The gene calls are TRBV7-2 and TRBJ2-7; TRBD2 aligns across 14 bases. This CDR3 contains 16 residues. Trimming cost V 5 bases and J 3 bases; bases outside gene matches: 6. Germline CDR1 SGHTA, CDR2 FQGNSA. As DNA, the CDR3 is TGTGCCAGCAGCCTTGGGACTAGCGGGAGTGGCTACGAGCAGTACTTC. Translated, it gives CASSLGTSGSGYEQYF.

The V and J genes are TRBV5-1 and TRBJ2-1; 8 bases match TRBD1. Trimming at V came to 0 bases and at J to 8 bases, leaving 16 bases not matched to a gene. CDR3 length equals 18 residues. Germline V CDR1 and CDR2: SGHRS, YFSETQ. The CDR3 protein is CASSLAEGMRQGSYEQFF. The CDR3 region has the DNA TGCGCCAGCAGCTTGGCCGAAGGTATGAGACAGGGGTCGTATGAGCAGTTCTTC.

CDR3 residues: CSAPSGTGNYGYTF. The CDR3 coding sequence is TGCAGCGCTCCCTCCGGGACAGGGAACTATGGCTACACCTTC. This chain joins TRBV29-1 and TRBJ1-2; 9 positions agree with TRBD1. CDR3 length: 14 residues. The ends lost 7 bases at V and 2 bases at J; junction bases unmatched: 8. The germline CDR1 and CDR2 sequences are SQVTM and ANQGSEA.